What follows are 23 T cell receptor beta chains derived from one specimen sequenced in a study of T cell changes during pregnancy in multiple sclerosis. Data came from immunoSEQ multiplex PCR; TCRdb stores just in-frame clones and leaves some out. The sample lists around 85,000 clones, about nine tenths seen once, with approximately 3.3% in the top ten. The sample here was PBMCs, taken in the first trimester of pregnancy. The receptors derive from a female donor in good health, serving as a control in a pregnancy study. Some clones in this sample may be carry-over from other donors' samples.

The CDR3 DNA reads as TGTGCCACCAGACGGGACAGGGGAAACTATGGCTACACCTTC. Translated: CATRRDRGNYGYTF. The chain carries TRBV15 and TRBJ1-2; TRBD1 agrees at 10 bases. V trimming: 6 bases; J trimming: 2 bases; junction bases outside the gene matches: 3. Germline assignment: CDR1 LNHNV and CDR2 YYDKDF (reference sequence). The CDR3 spans 14 residues. The variable domain in full, completed from reference TRBV15 and TRBJ1-2, reads DAMVIQNPRYQVTQFGKPVTLSCSQTLNHNVMYWYQQKSSQAPKLLFHYYDKDFNNEADTPDNFQSRRPNTSFCFLDIRSPGLGDTAMYLCATRRDRGNYGYTFGSGTRLTVV.

The chain combines TRBV5-1 with TRBJ2-1, with 11 bases that match TRBD2. This CDR3 is built from 14 residues. The germline CDR1 and CDR2 sequences are SGHRS and YFSETQ. The J segment lost 4 bases and the V segment lost 6 bases, leaving 3 bases of the junction unmatched. For the CDR3, the DNA is TGCGCCAGCACGACTAGCGGGATTTACAATGAGCAGTTCTTC. As protein: CASTTSGIYNEQFF.

The chain uses TRBV11-2 and TRBJ2-7; D unclear. Between the trimmed V and J ends, which lost 2 bases and 5 bases, there was a span of 4 bases. The CDR3 covers 11 residues. Germline lookup yields CDR1 SGHAT and CDR2 FQNNGV. CDR3 protein: CASSLPNEQYF. The CDR3 coding sequence is TGTGCCAGCAGCTTACCTAACGAGCAGTACTTC.

The CDR3 loop reads CASSLSSPVTDTQYF. The CDR3 DNA is TGTGCCAGCAGCTTGTCCTCTCCCGTGACAGATACGCAGTATTTT. This chain uses TRBV13 with TRBJ2-3; D is unresolved. V shed 3 bases and J shed 3 bases, with 13 bases lying between them. There are 15 residues in the CDR3. In germline, CDR1 is PRHDT, CDR2 FYEKMQ (reference sequence).

The rearrangement links TRBV7-5 to TRBJ1-5; the D call of TRBD1 is as the table states it, not checked on the DNA. TRBV7-5 has pseudogene status. The CDR3 length is 19 residues. The CDR3 bases are TGTGTCAGAAGCTGGACCCGGGACAAGCAATACACGAGCAATCAGCCCCAGCATTTT. Translating it yields CVRSWTRDKQYTSNQPQHF.

The CDR3 DNA follows: TGTGCCACCTCGACAGCTAACTATGGCTACACCTTC. Protein sequence: CATSTANYGYTF. The rearrangement joins TRBV15 to TRBJ1-2; weak D call: TRBD1 (5 bases). The CDR3 runs 12 residues. V gave up 8 bases and J gave up 0 bases, with 7 bases separating them. Germline CDR1 and CDR2: LNHNV and YYDKDF (reference sequence).

The CDR3 nucleotides read TGTGCCAGCAGCCTAACAGGGGATGGCTACACCTTC. Protein product: CASSLTGDGYTF. The rearrangement joins TRBV6-6 to TRBJ1-2; 7 positions agree with TRBD1. V trimming: 6 bases; J trimming: 6 bases; junction bases outside the gene matches: 4. Germline CDR1 reads MNHNY; CDR2 reads SVGAGI (reference sequence). CDR3 length: 12 amino acids.

The chain carries TRBV28 and TRBJ2-3; the D gene is possibly TRBD1 (5 bases). The CDR3 runs to 12 residues. Germline V gene data show CDR1 as MDHEN and CDR2 as SYDVKM. The ends were cut back, 4 bases at V and 6 bases at J, with 8 bases in the middle. The chain's CDR3 is CASSSGLDTQYF. The CDR3 region has the DNA TGTGCCAGCAGTTCAGGGCTGGATACGCAGTATTTT.

DNA for the CDR3: TGCAGCGTTGGCAAGGCGGGGGGGCCGTACAATGAGCAGTTCTTC. It yields the protein CSVGKAGGPYNEQFF. The rearrangement links TRBV29-1 to TRBJ2-1; 9 bases match TRBD2. The CDR3 consists of 15 residues. J was trimmed by 4 bases and V by 4 bases; bases with no gene match: 8. In germline, CDR1 is SQVTM, CDR2 ANQGSEA.

This clone came up many times. The chain couples TRBV7-9 to TRBJ1-5, with no clear D. Germline V CDR1 and CDR2: SEHNR, FQNEAQ (reference sequence). This CDR3 has 14 amino acids. Trimming removed 5 bases from V and 3 bases from J, with 11 bases in between. The CDR3 sequence is CASSHNSPNQPQHF. The CDR3 coding sequence is TGTGCCAGCAGCCACAACAGTCCCAATCAGCCCCAGCATTTT.

J is TRBJ2-4 and V is TRBV29-1; the D gene is possibly TRBD1 (5 bases). V was trimmed by 3 bases and J by 4 bases, leaving 10 bases between them. The germline CDR1 and CDR2 sequences are SQVTM and ANQGSEA. This CDR3 spans 13 amino acids. CDR3 in DNA: TGCAGCGTTGATGACAGTAAGAAAAACATTCAGTACTTC. It encodes CSVDDSKKNIQYF.

The J gene is TRBJ2-1, the V gene TRBV7-8; 8 bases fit TRBD2. This CDR3 has 14 amino acids. Trimming removed 4 bases from V and 5 bases from J; junction bases left unmatched: 4. Germline-derived CDR1 and CDR2 are SGHVS and FQNEAQ. CDR3 bases: TGTGCCAGCAGCTACGGGGGGGGGAACAATGAGCAGTTCTTC. Translated: CASSYGGGNNEQFF. The whole variable domain, filled in from reference TRBV7-8 and TRBJ2-1, reads GAGVSQSPRYKVAKRGQDVALRCDPISGHVSLFWYQQALGQGPEFLTYFQNEAQLDKSGLPSDRFFAERPEGSVSTLKIQRTQQEDSAVYLCASSYGGGNNEQFFGPGTRLTVL.

The CDR3 is CASSSTGNDQPQHF. CDR3 bases: TGTGCCAGCAGCTCGACAGGGAACGATCAGCCCCAGCATTTT. This chain uses TRBV5-8 with TRBJ1-5, with TRBD1 matching over 7 bases. Germline CDR1 reads SGHTS; CDR2 reads YDEGEE. V shed 3 bases, J shed 5 bases, and the junction held 5 bases outside the gene matches. The CDR3 spans 14 residues.

This clone was recorded once. The chain has TRBV5-4 and TRBJ2-3; TRBD2 agrees at 7 bases. Germline CDR1 reads SGHNT; CDR2 reads YYREEE (reference sequence). J gave up 4 bases and V 4 bases, and 9 bases lay outside the gene matches. This CDR3 is 15 amino acids long. This chain's CDR3 is CASSLGLGVADTQYF. CDR3 sequence (DNA): TGTGCCAGCAGCCTTGGACTAGGGGTCGCAGATACGCAGTATTTT.

This chain joins TRBV7-2 and TRBJ2-7; D call uncertain. Germline lookup yields CDR1 SGHTA and CDR2 FQGNSA. V was shortened by 5 bases and J by 8 bases, with 10 bases between the two germline ends. The CDR3 is 11 amino acids. The CDR3 nucleotides read TGTGCCAGCAGCCAATACGACAAGCAGTACTTC. Protein: CASSQYDKQYF.

V usage is TRBV27 and J usage is TRBJ1-3, with D perhaps matching TRBD1 (5 bases). Germline CDR1 reads MNHEY; CDR2 reads SMNVEV (reference sequence). CDR3 size: 14 residues. The V and J ends lost 6 bases and 4 bases respectively, with 13 bases between them. The CDR3 is CASSLGTGGNTIYF. The CDR3 region has the DNA TGTGCCAGCAGCCTGGGGACTGGGGGAAACACCATATATTTT.

The chain employs TRBV7-2 and TRBJ1-2; 7 bases are a match to TRBD1. CDR3 length equals 13 residues. V was clipped by 4 bases and J by 6 bases; unmatched bases: 5. CDR1 SGHTA and CDR2 FQGNSA come from the germline V gene. Here the CDR3 reads CASSSGQYHGYTF. The CDR3 DNA reads as TGTGCCAGCAGCTCGGGACAGTATCATGGCTACACCTTC.

This clone was found once. This chain connects TRBV6-6 to TRBJ2-5; 7 bases fit TRBD1. Matching the DNA end better, TRBJ2-7 makes the J call doubtful. CDR1 MNHNY and CDR2 SVGAGI come from the germline V gene (reference sequence). The CDR3 length is 15 residues. CDR3: CASSYRPQGAYEQYF. CDR3 coding DNA: TGTGCCAGCAGTTACCGCCCCCAGGGGGCCTACGAGCAGTACTTC.

The sample holds one count of this clone. The chain recombines TRBV6-6 with TRBJ1-1; 8 bases map to TRBD1. Per the germline V gene, CDR1 is MNHNY and CDR2 is SVGAGI (reference sequence). The CDR3 loop spans 15 amino acids. The V segment lost 6 bases and the J segment 3 bases; nucleotides outside the gene matches: 9. The CDR3 protein is CASRRTGIGDTEAFF. DNA for the CDR3: TGTGCCAGCAGACGGACAGGGATTGGGGACACTGAAGCTTTCTTT.

Written as DNA, the CDR3 is TGTGCCAGCAGTTTGGCAGGGATGATGGCAGATACGCAGTATTTT. It translates to CASSLAGMMADTQYF. The chain employs TRBV27 and TRBJ2-3; tentatively, D is TRBD1 (5 bases). With 3 bases removed from V and 4 bases from J, the gap between germline ends came to 14 bases. This CDR3 has 15 residues. Germline CDR1 MNHEY, CDR2 SMNVEV (reference sequence).

The V call is TRBV10-3, the J call TRBJ1-6; 8 bases map to TRBD1. The germline gives CDR1 ENHRY, CDR2 SYGVKD. The CDR3 sequence is 17 residues long. After removal of 3 bases from V and 5 bases from J, the junction contained 9 bases not matched to a gene. CDR3 loop: CAISDSDLTGDNSPLHF. In nucleotides, the CDR3 is TGTGCCATCAGTGATTCCGACCTGACAGGGGATAATTCACCCCTCCACTTT.

The V gene is TRBV11-2, the J gene TRBJ1-1; TRBD1 aligns across 8 bases. V shed 5 bases, J shed 0 bases, and the junction held 14 bases outside the gene matches. CDR1 is SGHAT, CDR2 FQNNGV, per germline. The CDR3 loop spans 18 amino acids. The CDR3, as DNA: TGTGCCAGCAGCCTCAGGGGGCAAAATTACCATATGAACACTGAAGCTTTCTTT. Encoded protein: CASSLRGQNYHMNTEAFF.

The chain employs TRBV29-1 and TRBJ2-7; 7 nucleotides align to TRBD2. The CDR3 extends over 12 amino acids. The J segment lost 7 bases and the V segment lost 4 bases, leaving 7 bases of the junction unmatched. Per the germline V gene, CDR1 is SQVTM and CDR2 is ANQGSEA. As DNA, the CDR3 is TGCAGCGTTGTAGCGGGTCAGGTGGAGCAGTACTTC. Protein: CSVVAGQVEQYF.